Each of the 5 T cell receptor beta chains below was sequenced from the same sample in a study of T cell responses to AZD1222 COVID-19 vaccine. Assay used: immunoSEQ multiplex PCR; TCRdb lists only in-frame clones, some missing. The table has roughly 150,000 clones, approximately 94% seen once. The specimen comprised peripheral blood, sampled on day 0 of AZD1222 vaccination. These receptors originate from an adult in good health.

The table lists this clone with a count of one. V is TRBV7-9 and J is TRBJ2-1, with TRBD2 matching 8 bases. This CDR3 contains 11 residues. The V segment lost 11 bases and the J segment 9 bases; nucleotides outside the gene matches: 6. Germline-derived CDR1 and CDR2 are SEHNR and FQNEAQ (reference sequence). The CDR3 nucleotides are TGTGCCTGCCGGGAGGGGCTTGAGCAGTTCTTC. Translating it yields CACREGLEQFF.

The J gene is TRBJ1-1, the V gene TRBV12-3 or TRBV12-4, with 7 bases lining up with TRBD1. This CDR3 contains 13 residues. The J segment lost 4 bases and the V segment lost 3 bases, leaving 2 bases of the junction unmatched. For the CDR3, the DNA is TGTGCCAGCAGTTTGGACAGGAGCACTGAAGCTTTCTTT. Amino acid sequence: CASSLDRSTEAFF.

The chain joins TRBV3-1 (or the pseudogene TRBV3-2) to TRBJ1-1; D is unclear. V dropped 4 bases and J dropped 2 bases, with 8 bases sitting between them. The CDR3 length is 13 residues. The V gene's germline CDR1 is LGHDT and CDR2 YNNKEL (reference sequence). The CDR3 nucleotides read TGTGCCAGCAGCCTATGGACCAACACTGAAGCTTTCTTT. Encoded protein: CASSLWTNTEAFF.

The V and J genes are TRBV5-1 and TRBJ1-2; D gene uncertain. The germline CDR1 and CDR2 sequences are SGHRS and YFSETQ. V lost 4 bases to trimming and J lost 8 bases, with 30 bases between them. CDR3 length: 18 amino acids. The CDR3 bases are TGCGCCAGCAGCCTCCCTGTGGGTCCTGACCCCACCGCCGGCGGCTACACCTTC. Residues: CASSLPVGPDPTAGGYTF.

The V and J genes are TRBV9 and TRBJ2-2; D possibly corresponds to TRBD1 (6 bases). Per germline, CDR1 SGDLS and CDR2 YYNGEE. With 3 bases removed from V and 7 bases from J, the gap between germline ends came to 16 bases. The CDR3 consists of 15 residues. The CDR3 nucleotides read TGTGCCAGCAGCGCTTACAGGGATGAAGTCGGGGAGCTGTTTTTT. Its protein product is CASSAYRDEVGELFF. Full variable domain (remainder filled in from reference TRBV9 and TRBJ2-2): DSGVTQTPKHLITATGQRVTLRCSPRSGDLSVYWYQQSLDQGLQFLIQYYNGEERAKGNILERFSAQQFPDLHSELNLSSLELGDSALYFCASSAYRDEVGELFFGEGSRLTVL.